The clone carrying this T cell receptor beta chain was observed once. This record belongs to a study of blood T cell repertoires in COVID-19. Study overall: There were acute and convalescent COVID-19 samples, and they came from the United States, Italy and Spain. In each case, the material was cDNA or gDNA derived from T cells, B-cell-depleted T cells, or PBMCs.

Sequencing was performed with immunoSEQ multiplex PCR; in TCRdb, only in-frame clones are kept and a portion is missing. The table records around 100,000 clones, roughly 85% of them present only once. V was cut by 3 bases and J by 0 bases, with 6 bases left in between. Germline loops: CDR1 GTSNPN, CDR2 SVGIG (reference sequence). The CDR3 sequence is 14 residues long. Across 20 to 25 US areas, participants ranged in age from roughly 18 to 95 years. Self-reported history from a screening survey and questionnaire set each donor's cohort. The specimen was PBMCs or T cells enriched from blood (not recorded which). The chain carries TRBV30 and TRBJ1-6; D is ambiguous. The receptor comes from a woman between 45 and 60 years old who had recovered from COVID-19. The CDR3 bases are TGTGCCTGGAGGGGGAGCTCCTATAATTCACCCCTCCACTTT. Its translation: CAWRGSSYNSPLHF.